These 23 T cell receptor beta chains came from one sample sequenced in a study of cytomegalovirus exposure and HLA in healthy donors. Sequencing used immunoSEQ multiplex PCR; TCRdb keeps in-frame clones, though not all of them. The table records roughly 150,000 clones, around nine tenths of them present only once. Input material: PBMCs. The origin of the receptors is a man between 18 and 29 years old in good health and CMV-seropositive.

The V and J genes are TRBV19 and TRBJ2-3; 8 nucleotides agree with TRBD2. CDR3 size: 15 residues. The ends lost 5 bases at V and 2 bases at J; junction bases unmatched: 6. The germline V gene has CDR1 LNHDA and CDR2 SQIVND (reference sequence). In nucleotides, the CDR3 is TGTGCCAGTAGTTCGACTAGCGCCTACACAGATACGCAGTATTTT. Amino acid sequence: CASSSTSAYTDTQYF.

V and J are TRBV27 and TRBJ2-2; a weak D match, TRBD1 (5 bases). In germline, CDR1 is MNHEY, CDR2 SMNVEV (reference sequence). Trimming shortened V by 2 bases and J by 7 bases, and 14 bases separated the two germline ends. This CDR3 is 15 amino acids long. The CDR3 DNA is TGTGCCAGCAGTTTAGAGGTCGGACACCTCGGGGAGCTGTTTTTT. Its protein product is CASSLEVGHLGELFF.

The chain carries TRBV5-6 and TRBJ1-2; 7 bases map to TRBD1. CDR3 length equals 15 residues. Germline loops: CDR1 SGHDT, CDR2 YYEEEE. V shed 4 bases and J 0 bases; nucleotides not matched to a gene: 6. Here the CDR3 reads CASSKGQRTNYGYTF. DNA for the CDR3: TGTGCCAGCAGCAAGGGACAGAGAACTAACTATGGCTACACCTTC.

This chain joins TRBV5-6 and TRBJ2-7; the match to TRBD2 covers 8 bases. V was clipped by 0 bases and J by 3 bases; unmatched bases: 5. Germline CDR1 and CDR2: SGHDT and YYEEEE. This CDR3 has 15 residues. The CDR3 nucleotides read TGTGCCAGCAGCTTGGGCCCCAGCGGGAGCTACGAGCAGTACTTC. Its translation is CASSLGPSGSYEQYF.

The V and J genes are TRBV6-6 and TRBJ2-7; the match to TRBD1 covers 7 bases. The V and J ends lost 7 bases and 4 bases, in that order; junction bases with no gene match: 16. There are 16 residues in the CDR3. Germline V gene data show CDR1 as MNHNY and CDR2 as SVGAGI (reference sequence). The CDR3 spells CASTESIRDSSYEQYF. The CDR3 DNA reads TGTGCCAGCACCGAATCAATTCGGGACAGCTCGTACGAGCAGTACTTC.

V and J are TRBV27 and TRBJ2-4; TRBD2 aligns across 7 bases. Looked up from germline, CDR1 is MNHEY and CDR2 is SMNVEV (reference sequence). The V segment lost 11 bases and the J segment 0 bases; nucleotides outside the gene matches: 7. The CDR3 sequence is 14 residues long. The CDR3 spells CASSGGLAKNIQYF. The CDR3 nucleotides are TGTGCCTCCTCGGGGGGTCTAGCCAAAAACATTCAGTACTTC.

The genes are TRBV5-6 and TRBJ2-7; tentatively, D is TRBD1 (6 bases). Germline V lookup: CDR1 SGHDT, CDR2 YYEEEE. Trimming left V 4 bases short and J 1 base short, with 18 bases between. The CDR3 consists of 16 residues. DNA for the CDR3: TGTGCCAGCAGCGTAGTTACAGGGTTAGCATCCTACGAGCAGTACTTC. Protein: CASSVVTGLASYEQYF.

This clone came up once. The V call is TRBV6-5, the J call TRBJ2-7, with 8 bases fitting TRBD1. V lost 4 bases, J lost 3 bases, and 8 bases stayed unmatched. The length of the CDR3 is 15 residues. Germline loops: CDR1 MNHEY, CDR2 SVGAGI. Here the CDR3 reads CASSSRGQGVYEQYF. CDR3 bases: TGTGCCAGCAGTTCTAGAGGACAGGGCGTCTACGAGCAGTACTTC.

This chain links TRBV2 with TRBJ2-2; 10 bases agree with TRBD2. Germline CDR1 SNHLY, CDR2 FYNNEI. V lost 0 bases and J lost 6; bases outside the gene matches: 7. This CDR3 is 17 amino acids long. The CDR3 nucleotides are TGTGCCAGCAGTGAAGCGCTTCTAGCGGGAGTGGCCGGGGAGCTGTTTTTT. It encodes CASSEALLAGVAGELFF.

This chain joins TRBV6-5 and TRBJ2-3, with 9 bases fitting TRBD1. With V trimmed by 5 bases and J by 6 bases, 6 bases remained unmatched. The germline V gene encodes CDR1 MNHEY and CDR2 SVGAGI. This CDR3 is built from 14 residues. The CDR3 DNA reads as TGTGCCAGCAGTCCAGGGACAGGGACGGATACGCAGTATTTT. Residues: CASSPGTGTDTQYF.

V gene TRBV27 combines with J gene TRBJ2-2; weak D call: TRBD1 (6 bases). Per germline, CDR1 MNHEY and CDR2 SMNVEV (reference sequence). The CDR3 is 15 residues long. The V end was cut by 6 bases, the J end by 4 bases, with 15 bases between. The CDR3 loop reads CASRPDRIVTGELFF. DNA of the CDR3: TGTGCCAGCAGGCCAGACAGGATAGTCACCGGGGAGCTGTTTTTT.

As to this clone: The identical CDR3 is also encoded by other nucleotide sequences in the sample. The V call is TRBV27, the J call TRBJ2-7; 11 nucleotides agree with TRBD2. Germline trimming cut 4 bases from V and 3 bases from J; bases unmatched to any gene: 8. This CDR3 has 16 amino acids. CDR1 is MNHEY and CDR2 is SMNVEV in the germline V gene (reference sequence). CDR3 sequence reads: CASSSTGLAENYEQYF. In DNA, the CDR3 is TGTGCCAGCAGTTCCACGGGACTAGCGGAGAACTACGAGCAGTACTTC.

The rearrangement links TRBV15 to TRBJ1-3; D perhaps matches TRBD1 (6 bases). The CDR3 contains 15 residues. CDR1 and CDR2 (germline): LNHNV, YYDKDF (reference sequence). The V end lost 3 bases, the J end lost 1 base, and 10 bases lay between the germline ends. The CDR3 reads CATSSYRESGNTIYF. CDR3 DNA: TGTGCCACCAGCAGCTACAGGGAATCTGGAAACACCATATATTTT.

The chain combines TRBV2 with TRBJ1-2; D is unresolved. Trimming took 4 bases from V and 1 from J, leaving 7 bases between them. The germline V gene has CDR1 SNHLY and CDR2 FYNNEI. The CDR3 loop spans 13 amino acids. CDR3 nucleotides: TGTGCCAGCAGTGCGGGTGGTAACTATGGCTACACCTTC. It translates to CASSAGGNYGYTF. The variable domain in full, with the rest retrieved from reference TRBV2 and TRBJ1-2, is EPEVTQTPSHQVTQMGQEVILRCVPISNHLYFYWYRQILGQKVEFLVSFYNNEISEKSEIFDDQFSVERPDGSNFTLKIRSTKLEDSAMYFCASSAGGNYGYTFGSGTRLTVV.

This clone was picked up one time. The chain links TRBV13 to TRBJ2-2; maybe TRBD2 (5 bases). The CDR3 loop spans 19 amino acids. Germline CDR1 reads PRHDT; CDR2 reads FYEKMQ (reference sequence). V lost 5 bases, J lost 0 bases, and 22 bases lay in between. CDR3: CASSGVEARARSNTGELFF. The CDR3 nucleotides read TGTGCCAGCAGCGGGGTTGAGGCGCGGGCGAGGTCGAACACCGGGGAGCTGTTTTTT.

The gene calls are TRBV10-3 and TRBJ2-1; TRBD2 aligns across 8 bases. Trimming removed 6 bases from V and 4 bases from J; junction bases left unmatched: 11. The CDR3 is 16 amino acids. CDR1 and CDR2 from the germline V gene are ENHRY and SYGVKD. The CDR3: CAISGQTSGRYNEQFF. DNA for the CDR3: TGTGCCATCAGCGGGCAAACTAGCGGTCGATACAATGAGCAGTTCTTC.

The chain recombines TRBV4-1 with TRBJ1-3; D ambiguous. CDR1 is MGHRA, CDR2 YSYEKL, per germline. V was shortened by 6 bases and J by 1 base, with 13 bases between the two germline ends. This CDR3 has 15 residues. The DNA of the CDR3 is TGCGCCAGCAGTCAAATGAGGAATTCTGGAAACACCATATATTTT. It is translated as CASSQMRNSGNTIYF.

The DNA for the CDR3 is TGTGCCACCTGGAGACCAGGGGAGCACGAGCAGTACTTC. It encodes CATWRPGEHEQYF. The rearrangement links TRBV30 to TRBJ2-7; D might be TRBD1 (6 bases). Germline values: CDR1 GTSNPN, CDR2 SVGIG (reference sequence). V was pared by 8 bases and J by 5 bases, with 19 bases between. This CDR3 comprises 13 residues.

The V and J genes are TRBV6-1 and TRBJ2-7; 7 bases agree with TRBD2. The length of the CDR3 is 15 residues. The J segment lost 3 bases and the V segment lost 5 bases, leaving 10 bases of the junction unmatched. CDR1 and CDR2 (germline): MNHNS, SASEGT. Here the CDR3 reads CASSRASSGDYEQYF. Written as DNA, the CDR3 is TGTGCCAGCAGTCGCGCGTCTAGCGGAGACTACGAGCAGTACTTC.

The V gene is TRBV18, the J gene TRBJ1-3; 7 positions agree with TRBD1. This CDR3 spans 19 amino acids. With V trimmed by 0 bases and J by 1 base, 12 bases remained unmatched. In germline, CDR1 is KGHSH, CDR2 LQKENI. The CDR3 is CASSPPVGTALLSGNTIYF. Here the CDR3 DNA reads TGTGCCAGCTCACCACCGGTCGGGACAGCACTCCTTTCTGGAAACACCATATATTTT.

The chain links TRBV7-8 to TRBJ2-4; D gene ambiguous. CDR1 is SGHVS, CDR2 FQNEAQ, per germline. The CDR3 consists of 13 residues. V lost 0 bases and J 5 bases, leaving 5 bases between the germline ends. The CDR3 nucleotides are TGTGCCAGCAGCTTAGCGCCAGAAAACATTCAGTACTTC. Translated: CASSLAPENIQYF.

This chain uses TRBV6-1 with TRBJ2-5, with D possibly being TRBD2 (6 bases). Germline loops: CDR1 MNHNS, CDR2 SASEGT. The CDR3 spans 15 residues. The V and J ends lost 1 base and 7 bases respectively, with 16 bases between them. Written as DNA, the CDR3 is TGTGCCAGCAGTGAAGGAGCGGGCCAACCGGGGACCCAGTACTTC. Encoded protein: CASSEGAGQPGTQYF.

This sequence joins TRBV7-9 and TRBJ2-7; D is ambiguous. V was shortened by 5 bases and J by 3 bases, with 17 bases between the two germline ends. Germline assignment: CDR1 SEHNR and CDR2 FQNEAQ (reference sequence). The CDR3 is made up of 15 amino acids. The CDR3 reads CASSATARSNYEQYF. The CDR3 DNA is TGTGCCAGCAGCGCTACTGCTCGCTCAAACTACGAGCAGTACTTC.